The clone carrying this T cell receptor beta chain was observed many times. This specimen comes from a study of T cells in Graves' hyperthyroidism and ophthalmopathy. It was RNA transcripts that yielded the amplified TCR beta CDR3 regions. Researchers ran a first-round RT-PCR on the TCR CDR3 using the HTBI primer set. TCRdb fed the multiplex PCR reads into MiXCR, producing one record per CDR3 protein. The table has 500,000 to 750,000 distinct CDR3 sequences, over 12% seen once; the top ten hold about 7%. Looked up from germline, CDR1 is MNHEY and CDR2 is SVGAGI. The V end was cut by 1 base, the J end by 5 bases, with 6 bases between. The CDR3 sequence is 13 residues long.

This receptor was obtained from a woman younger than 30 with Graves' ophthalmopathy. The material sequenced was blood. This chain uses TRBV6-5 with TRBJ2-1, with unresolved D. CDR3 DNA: TGTGCCAGCAGTTACTGGGCGAACAATGAGCAGTTCTTC. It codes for CASSYWANNEQFF.